A selection of T cell receptor beta chains follows, all from one sample in a study of cytotoxic CD8 clonotypes in ibrutinib-treated CLL. The table came from immunoSEQ multiplex PCR; TCRdb's copy has only in-frame clones and leaves some out. Among hundreds of thousands of clones listed, 79% were seen once. This material consisted of PBMCs, taken after 12 months of ibrutinib treatment. The receptors stem from a human donor with chronic lymphocytic leukemia. Both conserved end residues are trimmed from each CDR3. Fields, in order: V gene, J gene, CDR3 protein.

>TRBV7-6|TRBJ2-7
ASSPRPAGEYYEQY
>TRBV7-9|TRBJ1-1
ASSSQGPGAEAF
>TRBV6-5|TRBJ2-7
ASSYSVWITAEQY
>TRBV19|TRBJ2-7
ASSPVQGIEQY
>TRBV5-1|TRBJ1-1
ASSLARGNTEAF
>TRBV10-3|TRBJ2-7
AISDRPYEQY
>TRBV7-8|TRBJ1-5
ASSFGGPGNNQPQH
>TRBV14|TRBJ1-1
ASSPSTGVGTEAF
>TRBV2|TRBJ1-4
ASTRGGQPNEKLF
>TRBV10-2|TRBJ2-5
ASSYTDTGLETQY
>TRBV7-9|TRBJ1-2
ASHNPTGFYGYT
>TRBV19|TRBJ2-1
ANQAGLAGVWDNEQF
>TRBV7-3|TRBJ1-1
ASSQDGTGGMNTEAF
>TRBV10-2|TRBJ2-7
ASSDPNEGASGR
>TRBV29-1|TRBJ2-1
SVQGLLLVVRHEQF
>TRBV18|TRBJ1-2
ASSQGQAADGYT
>TRBV6-6|TRBJ1-3
ASSQVGPDSGNTIY
>TRBV7-9|TRBJ1-1
ASSFARGTGNTEAF
>TRBV7-9|TRBJ2-1
ASSGQGYNEQF
>TRBV6-5|TRBJ2-1
ASSYSSWDEQF
>TRBV4-1|TRBJ2-2
ASSPPSSGRGLLAGELF
>TRBV9|TRBJ2-1
ASSVTGQGNNEQF
>TRBV30|TRBJ1-1
AWSFLGYTEAF
>TRBV13|TRBJ2-3
ASSFPGGAPDTQY
>TRBV30|TRBJ1-1
AWSPWTGGFAEAF
>TRBV18|TRBJ1-6
ASSPGDINSPLH
>TRBV20-1|TRBJ2-5
SALWRGTQY
>TRBV5-1|TRBJ2-3
ASSLGGAGPTDTQY
>TRBV6-4|TRBJ2-3
ASSEEASTDTQY